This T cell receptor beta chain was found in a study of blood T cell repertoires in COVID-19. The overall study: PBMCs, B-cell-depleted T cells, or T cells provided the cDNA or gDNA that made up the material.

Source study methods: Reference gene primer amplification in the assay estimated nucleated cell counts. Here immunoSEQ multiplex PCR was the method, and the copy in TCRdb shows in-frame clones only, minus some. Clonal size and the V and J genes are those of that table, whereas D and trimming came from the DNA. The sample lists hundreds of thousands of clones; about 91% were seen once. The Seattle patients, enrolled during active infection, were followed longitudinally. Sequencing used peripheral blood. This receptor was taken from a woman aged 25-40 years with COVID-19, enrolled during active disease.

The CDR3 spells CSGEQGRNTEAFF. The CDR3 DNA sequence: TGCAGCGGGGAACAGGGCCGGAACACTGAAGCTTTCTTT. V usage is TRBV29-1 and J usage is TRBJ1-1; the D gene is possibly TRBD1 (6 bases). From germline, CDR1 is SQVTM and CDR2 ANQGSEA. CDR3 length: 13 residues. V was shortened by 7 bases and J by 1 base, with 13 bases between the two germline ends. The variable domain in full, with the rest retrieved from reference TRBV29-1 and TRBJ1-1, is SAVISQKPSRDICQRGTSLTIQCQVDSQVTMMFWYRQQPGQSLTLIATANQGSEATYESGFVIDKFPISRPNLTFSTLTVSNMSPEDSSIYLCSGEQGRNTEAFFGQGTRLTVV.